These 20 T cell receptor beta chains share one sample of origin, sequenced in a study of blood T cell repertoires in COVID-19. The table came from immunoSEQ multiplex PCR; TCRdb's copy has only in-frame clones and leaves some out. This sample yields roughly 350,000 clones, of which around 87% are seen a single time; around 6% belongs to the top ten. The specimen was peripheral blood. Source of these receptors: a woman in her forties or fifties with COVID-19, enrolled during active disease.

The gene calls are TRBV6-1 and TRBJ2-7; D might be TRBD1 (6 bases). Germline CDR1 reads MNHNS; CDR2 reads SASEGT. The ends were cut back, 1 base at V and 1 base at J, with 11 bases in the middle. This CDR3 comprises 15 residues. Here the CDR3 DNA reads TGTGCCAGCAGTGAAGGGACAGCATTTTCCTACGAGCAGTACTTC. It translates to CASSEGTAFSYEQYF.

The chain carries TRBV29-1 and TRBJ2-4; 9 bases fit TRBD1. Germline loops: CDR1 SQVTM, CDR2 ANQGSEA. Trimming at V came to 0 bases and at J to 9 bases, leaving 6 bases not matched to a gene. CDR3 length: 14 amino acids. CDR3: CSVEEDRGVSIQYF. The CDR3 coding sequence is TGCAGCGTTGAAGAGGACAGGGGAGTGAGCATTCAGTACTTC.

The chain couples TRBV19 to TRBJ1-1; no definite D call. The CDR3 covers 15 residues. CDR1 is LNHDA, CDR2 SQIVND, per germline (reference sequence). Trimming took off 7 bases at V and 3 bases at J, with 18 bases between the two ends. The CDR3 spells CASTSIGVIDTEAFF. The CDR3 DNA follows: TGTGCCAGTACCAGCATCGGGGTAATTGACACTGAAGCTTTCTTT.

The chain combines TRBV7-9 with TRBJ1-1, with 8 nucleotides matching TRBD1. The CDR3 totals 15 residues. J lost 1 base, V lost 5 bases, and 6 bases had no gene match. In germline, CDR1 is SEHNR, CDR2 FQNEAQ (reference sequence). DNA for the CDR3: TGTGCCAGCAGCAACAACAGGGGGACGAACACTGAAGCTTTCTTT. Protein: CASSNNRGTNTEAFF.

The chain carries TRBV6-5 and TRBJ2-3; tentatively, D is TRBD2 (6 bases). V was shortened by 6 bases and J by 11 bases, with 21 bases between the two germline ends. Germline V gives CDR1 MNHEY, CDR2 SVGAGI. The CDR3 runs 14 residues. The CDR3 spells CASSPPGTSMMQYF. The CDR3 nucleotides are TGTGCCAGCAGCCCCCCCGGGACTTCCATGATGCAGTATTTT.

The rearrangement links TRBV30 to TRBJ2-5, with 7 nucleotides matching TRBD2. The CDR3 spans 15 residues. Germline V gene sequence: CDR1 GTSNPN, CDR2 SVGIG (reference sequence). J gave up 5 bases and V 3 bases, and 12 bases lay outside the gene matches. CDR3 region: CAWSPQDRRGETQYF. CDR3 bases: TGTGCCTGGAGCCCTCAGGACCGGCGGGGGGAGACCCAGTACTTC.

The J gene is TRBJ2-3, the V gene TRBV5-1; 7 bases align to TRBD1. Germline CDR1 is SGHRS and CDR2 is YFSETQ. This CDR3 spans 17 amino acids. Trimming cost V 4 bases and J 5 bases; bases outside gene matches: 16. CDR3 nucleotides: TGCGCCAGCAGCAACAACCGGGACAGTTTAAACCTAGATACGCAGTATTTT. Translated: CASSNNRDSLNLDTQYF.

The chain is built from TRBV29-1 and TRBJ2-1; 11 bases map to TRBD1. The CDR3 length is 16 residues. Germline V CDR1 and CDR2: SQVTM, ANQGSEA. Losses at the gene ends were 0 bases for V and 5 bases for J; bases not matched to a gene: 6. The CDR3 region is CSVEDYGTGGNNEQFF. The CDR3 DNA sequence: TGCAGCGTTGAAGATTATGGGACAGGGGGAAACAATGAGCAGTTCTTC.

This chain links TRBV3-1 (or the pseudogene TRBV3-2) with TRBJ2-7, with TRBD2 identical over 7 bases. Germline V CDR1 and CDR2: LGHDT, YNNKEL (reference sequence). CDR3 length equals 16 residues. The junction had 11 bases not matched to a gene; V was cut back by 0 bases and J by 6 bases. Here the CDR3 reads CASSQDGGRASPEQYF. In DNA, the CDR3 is TGTGCCAGCAGCCAAGACGGAGGGAGGGCCTCCCCCGAGCAGTACTTC.

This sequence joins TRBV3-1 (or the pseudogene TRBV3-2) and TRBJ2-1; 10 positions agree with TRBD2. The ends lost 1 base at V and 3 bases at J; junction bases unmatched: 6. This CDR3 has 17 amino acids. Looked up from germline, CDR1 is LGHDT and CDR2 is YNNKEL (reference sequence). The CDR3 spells CASSQVVLAGVYNEQFF. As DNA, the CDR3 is TGTGCCAGCAGCCAAGTTGTTCTAGCGGGAGTCTACAATGAGCAGTTCTTC.

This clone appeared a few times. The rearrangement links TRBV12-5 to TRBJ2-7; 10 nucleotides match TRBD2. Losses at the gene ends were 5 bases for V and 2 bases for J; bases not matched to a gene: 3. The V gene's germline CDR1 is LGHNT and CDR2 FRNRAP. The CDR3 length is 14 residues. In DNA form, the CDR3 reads TGTGCTAGTGGTATAGGACTAGCGGCCTACGAGCAGTACTTC. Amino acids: CASGIGLAAYEQYF.

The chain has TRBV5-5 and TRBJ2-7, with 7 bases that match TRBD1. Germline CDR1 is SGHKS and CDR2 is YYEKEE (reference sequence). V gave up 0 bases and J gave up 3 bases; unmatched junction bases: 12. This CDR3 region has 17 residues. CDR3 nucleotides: TGTGCCAGCAGCTTGGGTACTGGGACAGAACGAATCTACGAGCAGTACTTC. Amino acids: CASSLGTGTERIYEQYF.

In DNA form, the CDR3 reads TGTGCCAGCAGCGCTCAGGGAGGAAACACTGAAGCTTTCTTT. Its protein product is CASSAQGGNTEAFF. The gene calls are TRBV9 and TRBJ1-1, with TRBD1 as a possible D gene (5 bases). Germline CDR1 and CDR2: SGDLS and YYNGEE. The CDR3 is made up of 14 amino acids. V dropped 3 bases and J dropped 2 bases, with 11 bases sitting between them.

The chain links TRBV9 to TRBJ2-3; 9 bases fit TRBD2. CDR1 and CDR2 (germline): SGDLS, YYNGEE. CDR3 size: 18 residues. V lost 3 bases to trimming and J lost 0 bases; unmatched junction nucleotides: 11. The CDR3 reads CASSEGPGLATSTDTQYF. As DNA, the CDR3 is TGTGCCAGCAGCGAGGGACCGGGACTAGCCACTAGCACAGATACGCAGTATTTT.

CDR3 DNA sequence: TGTGCCACCTGGGACAGGGTAGCGGATACGCAGTATTTT. This translates into CATWDRVADTQYF. The chain uses TRBV3-1 (or the pseudogene TRBV3-2) and TRBJ2-3; 9 bases agree with TRBD1. Germline CDR1 reads LGHDT; CDR2 reads YNNKEL (reference sequence). The CDR3 covers 13 residues. V lost 10 bases and J lost 6; bases outside the gene matches: 8.

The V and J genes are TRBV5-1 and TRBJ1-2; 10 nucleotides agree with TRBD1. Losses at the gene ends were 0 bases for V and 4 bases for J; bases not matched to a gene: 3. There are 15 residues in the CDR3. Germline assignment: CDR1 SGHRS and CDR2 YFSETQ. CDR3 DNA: TGCGCCAGCAGCTTGGGGGACAGGGGAACCTATGGCTACACCTTC. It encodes CASSLGDRGTYGYTF.

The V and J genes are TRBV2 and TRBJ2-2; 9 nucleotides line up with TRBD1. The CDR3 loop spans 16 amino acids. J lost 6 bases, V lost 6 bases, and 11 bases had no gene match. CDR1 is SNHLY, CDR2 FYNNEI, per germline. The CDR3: CASRQRTGEGSGELFF. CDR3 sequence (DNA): TGTGCCAGCAGGCAACGGACAGGGGAGGGTTCCGGGGAGCTGTTTTTT.

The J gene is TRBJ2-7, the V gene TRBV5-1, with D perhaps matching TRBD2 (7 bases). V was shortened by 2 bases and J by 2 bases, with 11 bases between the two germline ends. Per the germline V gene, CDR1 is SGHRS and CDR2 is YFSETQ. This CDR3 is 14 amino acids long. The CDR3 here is CASSFGGAAYEQYF. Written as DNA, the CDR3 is TGCGCCAGCAGCTTTGGGGGGGCTGCCTACGAGCAGTACTTC.

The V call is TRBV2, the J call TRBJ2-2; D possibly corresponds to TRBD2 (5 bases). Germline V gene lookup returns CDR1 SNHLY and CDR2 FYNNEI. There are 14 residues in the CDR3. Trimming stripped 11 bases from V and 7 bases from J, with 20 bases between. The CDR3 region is CAGLYHWAGGELFF. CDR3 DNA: TGTGCCGGGCTTTACCACTGGGCGGGCGGGGAGCTGTTTTTT.

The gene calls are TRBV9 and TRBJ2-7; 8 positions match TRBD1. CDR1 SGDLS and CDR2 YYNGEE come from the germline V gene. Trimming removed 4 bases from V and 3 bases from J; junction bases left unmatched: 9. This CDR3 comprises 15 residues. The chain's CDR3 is CASSPQGEGGYEQYF. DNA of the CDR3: TGTGCCAGCAGCCCACAGGGGGAAGGGGGCTACGAGCAGTACTTC.